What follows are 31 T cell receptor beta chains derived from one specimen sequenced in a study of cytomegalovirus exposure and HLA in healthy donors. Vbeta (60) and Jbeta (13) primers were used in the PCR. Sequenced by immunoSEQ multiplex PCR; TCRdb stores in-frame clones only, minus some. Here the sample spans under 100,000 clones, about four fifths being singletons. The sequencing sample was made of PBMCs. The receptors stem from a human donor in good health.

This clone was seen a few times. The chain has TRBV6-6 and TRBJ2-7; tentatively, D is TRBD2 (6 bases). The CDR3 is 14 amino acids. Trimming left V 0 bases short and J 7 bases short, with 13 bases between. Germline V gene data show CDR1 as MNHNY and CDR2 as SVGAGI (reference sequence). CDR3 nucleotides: TGTGCCAGCAGTTACTCGACTCTAGCGAGAGAGCAGTACTTC. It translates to CASSYSTLAREQYF.

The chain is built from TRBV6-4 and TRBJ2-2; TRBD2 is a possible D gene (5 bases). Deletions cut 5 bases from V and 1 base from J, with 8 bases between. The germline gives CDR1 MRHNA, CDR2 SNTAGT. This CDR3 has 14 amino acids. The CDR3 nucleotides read TGTGCCAGCAGTACTGAGGGGAACACCGGGGAGCTGTTTTTT. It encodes CASSTEGNTGELFF.

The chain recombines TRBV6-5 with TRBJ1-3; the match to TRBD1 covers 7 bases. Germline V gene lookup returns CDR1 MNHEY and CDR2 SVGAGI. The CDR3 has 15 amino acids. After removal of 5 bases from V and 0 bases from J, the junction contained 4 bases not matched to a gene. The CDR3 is CASSRGLVSGNTIYF. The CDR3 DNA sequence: TGTGCCAGCAGTAGGGGGCTAGTCTCTGGAAACACCATATATTTT.

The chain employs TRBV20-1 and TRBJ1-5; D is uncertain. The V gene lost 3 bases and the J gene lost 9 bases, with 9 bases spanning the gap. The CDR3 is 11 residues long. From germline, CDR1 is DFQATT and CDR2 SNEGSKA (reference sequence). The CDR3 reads CSASPGGPQHF. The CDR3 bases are TGCAGTGCTAGTCCAGGTGGGCCCCAGCATTTT.

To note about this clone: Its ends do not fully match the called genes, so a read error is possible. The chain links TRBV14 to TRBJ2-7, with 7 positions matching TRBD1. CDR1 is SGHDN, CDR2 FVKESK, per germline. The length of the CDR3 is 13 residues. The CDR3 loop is CASSQGQTYGQYF. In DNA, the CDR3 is TGTGCCAGCAGCCAGGGACAGACCTACGGGCAGTACTTC.

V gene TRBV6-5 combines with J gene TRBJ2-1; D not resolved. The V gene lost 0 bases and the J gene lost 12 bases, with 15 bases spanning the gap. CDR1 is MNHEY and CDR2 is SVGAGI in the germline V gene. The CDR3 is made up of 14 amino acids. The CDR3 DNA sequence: TGTGCCAGCAGTTACTCATCGGTTTCTGTCGTGCAGTTCTTC. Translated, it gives CASSYSSVSVVQFF.

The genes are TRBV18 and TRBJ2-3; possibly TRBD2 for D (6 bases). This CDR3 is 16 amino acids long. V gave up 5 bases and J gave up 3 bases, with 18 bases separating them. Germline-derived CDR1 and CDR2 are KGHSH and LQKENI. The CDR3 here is CASSSSGGTLTDTQYF. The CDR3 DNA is TGTGCCAGCTCATCTTCTGGCGGGACCCTGACAGATACGCAGTATTTT. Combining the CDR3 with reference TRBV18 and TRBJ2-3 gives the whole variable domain NAGVMQNPRHLVRRRGQEARLRCSPMKGHSHVYWYRQLPEEGLKFMVYLQKENIIDESGMPKERFSAEFPKEGPSILRIQQVVRGDSAAYFCASSSSGGTLTDTQYFGPGTRLTVL.

In nucleotides, the CDR3 is TGTGCCAGCAGGCCGGTACTAGCCAAAAACATTCAGTACTTC. This translates into CASRPVLAKNIQYF. The chain uses TRBV27 and TRBJ2-4; D not resolved. CDR1 MNHEY and CDR2 SMNVEV come from the germline V gene (reference sequence). CDR3 length equals 14 residues. The V and J ends lost 6 bases and 0 bases respectively, with 9 bases between them.

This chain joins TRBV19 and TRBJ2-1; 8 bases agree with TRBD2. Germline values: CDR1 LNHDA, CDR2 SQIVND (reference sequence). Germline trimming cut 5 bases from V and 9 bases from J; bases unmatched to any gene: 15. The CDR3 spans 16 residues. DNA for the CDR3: TGTGCCAGTAGTCCCCTTGCCGGGAGGGCCTCTGGTGAGCAGTTCTTC. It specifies CASSPLAGRASGEQFF.

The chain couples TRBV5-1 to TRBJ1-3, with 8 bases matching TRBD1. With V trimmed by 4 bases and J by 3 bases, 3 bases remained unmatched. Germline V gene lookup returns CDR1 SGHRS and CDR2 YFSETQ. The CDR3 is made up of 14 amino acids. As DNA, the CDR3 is TGCGCCAGCAGCCCAGACAGGGGTGGAAACACCATATATTTT. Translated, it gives CASSPDRGGNTIYF.

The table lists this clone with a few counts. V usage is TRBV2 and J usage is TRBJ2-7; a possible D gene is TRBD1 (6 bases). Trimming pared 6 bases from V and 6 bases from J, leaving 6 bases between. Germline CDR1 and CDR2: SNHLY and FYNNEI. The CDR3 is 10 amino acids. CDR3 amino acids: CASSRGEQYF. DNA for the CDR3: TGTGCCAGCAGCAGGGGCGAGCAGTACTTC.

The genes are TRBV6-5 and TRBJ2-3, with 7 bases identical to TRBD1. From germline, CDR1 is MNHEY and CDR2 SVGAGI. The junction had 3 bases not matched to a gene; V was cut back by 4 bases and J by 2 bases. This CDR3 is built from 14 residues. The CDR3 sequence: CASSFDRDTDTQYF. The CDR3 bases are TGTGCCAGCAGTTTTGACAGGGACACAGATACGCAGTATTTT.

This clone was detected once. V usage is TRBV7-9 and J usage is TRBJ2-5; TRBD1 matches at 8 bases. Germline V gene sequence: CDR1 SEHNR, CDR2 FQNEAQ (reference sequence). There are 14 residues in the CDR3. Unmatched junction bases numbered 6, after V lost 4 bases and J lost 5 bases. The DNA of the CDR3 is TGTGCCAGCAGCTCCGGACAGGGACGGGAGACCCAGTACTTC. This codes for CASSSGQGRETQYF.

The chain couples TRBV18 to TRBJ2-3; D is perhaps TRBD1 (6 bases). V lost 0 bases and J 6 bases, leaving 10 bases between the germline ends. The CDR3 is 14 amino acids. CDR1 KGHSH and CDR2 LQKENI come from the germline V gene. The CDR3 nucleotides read TGTGCCAGCTCACCACCTGGGGGCCCGGATACGCAGTATTTT. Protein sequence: CASSPPGGPDTQYF.

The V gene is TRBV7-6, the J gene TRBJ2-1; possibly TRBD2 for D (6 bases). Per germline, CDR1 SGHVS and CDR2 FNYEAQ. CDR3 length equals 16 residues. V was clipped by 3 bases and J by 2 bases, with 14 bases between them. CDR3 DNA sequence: TGTGCCAGCAGCTTGTCCGGGACTTCCACCTACAATGAGCAGTTCTTC. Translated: CASSLSGTSTYNEQFF.

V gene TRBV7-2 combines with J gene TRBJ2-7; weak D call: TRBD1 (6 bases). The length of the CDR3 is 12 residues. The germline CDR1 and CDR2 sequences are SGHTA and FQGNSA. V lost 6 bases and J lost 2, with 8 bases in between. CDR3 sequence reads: CASSNRAYEQYF. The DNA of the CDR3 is TGTGCCAGCAGTAACAGGGCCTACGAGCAGTACTTC.

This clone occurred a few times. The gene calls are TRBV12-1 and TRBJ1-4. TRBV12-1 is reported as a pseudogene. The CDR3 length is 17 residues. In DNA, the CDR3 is TGTGCCAGCAGCCTCCGGGAAGGGAACACGGCTAATGAAAAACTGTTTTTT. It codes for CASSLREGNTANEKLFF.

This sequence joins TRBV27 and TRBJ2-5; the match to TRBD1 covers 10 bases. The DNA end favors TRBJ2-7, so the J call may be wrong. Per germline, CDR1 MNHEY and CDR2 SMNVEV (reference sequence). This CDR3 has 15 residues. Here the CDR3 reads CASSPRTGGRGEQYF. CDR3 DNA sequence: TGTGCCAGCAGTCCACGGACAGGGGGTCGGGGCGAGCAGTACTTC.

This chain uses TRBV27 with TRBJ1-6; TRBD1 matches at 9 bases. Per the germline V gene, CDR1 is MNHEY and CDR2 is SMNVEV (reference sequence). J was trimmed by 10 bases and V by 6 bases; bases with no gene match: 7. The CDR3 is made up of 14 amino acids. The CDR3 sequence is CASRLQGAGSPLHF. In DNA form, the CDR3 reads TGTGCCAGCAGGTTACAGGGGGCAGGATCACCCCTCCACTTT.

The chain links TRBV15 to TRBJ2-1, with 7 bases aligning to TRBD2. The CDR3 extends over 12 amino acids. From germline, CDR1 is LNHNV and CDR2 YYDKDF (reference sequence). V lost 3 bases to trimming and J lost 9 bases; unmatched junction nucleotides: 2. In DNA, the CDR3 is TGTGCCACCAGCAGGGGAGGGAGTGAGCAGTTCTTC. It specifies CATSRGGSEQFF.

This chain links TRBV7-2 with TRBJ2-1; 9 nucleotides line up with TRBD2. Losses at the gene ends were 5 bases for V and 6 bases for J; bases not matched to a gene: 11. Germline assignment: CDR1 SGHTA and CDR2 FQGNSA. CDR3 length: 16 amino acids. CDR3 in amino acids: CASSRGRGLASNEQFF. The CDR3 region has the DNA TGTGCCAGCAGCCGAGGTCGGGGACTAGCTTCCAATGAGCAGTTCTTC. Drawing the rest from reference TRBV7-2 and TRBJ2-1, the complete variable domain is GAGVSQSPSNKVTEKGKDVELRCDPISGHTALYWYRQSLGQGLEFLIYFQGNSAPDKSGLPSDRFSAERTGGSVSTLTIQRTQQEDSAVYLCASSRGRGLASNEQFFGPGTRLTVL.

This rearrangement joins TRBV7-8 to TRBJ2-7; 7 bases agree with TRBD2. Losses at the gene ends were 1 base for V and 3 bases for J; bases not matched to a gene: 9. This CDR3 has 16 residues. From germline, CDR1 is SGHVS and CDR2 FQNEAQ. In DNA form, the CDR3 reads TGTGCCAGCAGCTTAGTATTCGGGGCTAGCGGCTACGAGCAGTACTTC. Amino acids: CASSLVFGASGYEQYF.

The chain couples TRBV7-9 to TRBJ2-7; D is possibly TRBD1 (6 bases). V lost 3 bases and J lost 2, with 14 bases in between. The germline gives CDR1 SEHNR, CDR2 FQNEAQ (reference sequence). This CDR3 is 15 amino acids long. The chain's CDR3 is CASSLGTPGPYEQYF. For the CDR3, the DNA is TGTGCCAGCAGCTTGGGGACACCCGGGCCCTACGAGCAGTACTTC.

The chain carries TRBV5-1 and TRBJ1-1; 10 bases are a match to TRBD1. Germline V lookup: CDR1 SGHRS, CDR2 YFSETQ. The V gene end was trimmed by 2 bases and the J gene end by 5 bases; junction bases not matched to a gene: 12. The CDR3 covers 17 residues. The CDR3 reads CASSLLGTGEFNTEAFF. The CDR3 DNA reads TGCGCCAGCAGCTTACTAGGGACAGGGGAGTTTAATACTGAAGCTTTCTTT.

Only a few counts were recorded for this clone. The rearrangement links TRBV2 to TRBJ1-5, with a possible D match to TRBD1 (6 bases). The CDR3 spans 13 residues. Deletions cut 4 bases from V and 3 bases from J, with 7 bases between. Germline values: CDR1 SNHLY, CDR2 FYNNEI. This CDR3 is CASSGQVNQPQHF. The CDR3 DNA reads TGTGCCAGCAGTGGACAGGTCAATCAGCCCCAGCATTTT.

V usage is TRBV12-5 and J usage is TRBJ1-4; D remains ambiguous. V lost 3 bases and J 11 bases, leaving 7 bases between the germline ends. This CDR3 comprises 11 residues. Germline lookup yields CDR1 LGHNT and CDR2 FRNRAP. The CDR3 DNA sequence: TGTGCTAGTGGTTTAGGCAGGAAACTGTTTTTT. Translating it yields CASGLGRKLFF.

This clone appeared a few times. CDR3 bases: TGTGCCAGCAGTTCTCGGGGGGCTGGCTACACCTTC. As protein: CASSSRGAGYTF. The chain carries TRBV11-2 and TRBJ1-2, with D possibly TRBD1 on 6 matching bases. The CDR3 loop spans 12 amino acids. Per germline, CDR1 SGHAT and CDR2 FQNNGV. V lost 6 bases and J 7 bases, leaving 12 bases between the germline ends. Full variable domain (remainder filled in from reference TRBV11-2 and TRBJ1-2): EAGVAQSPRYKIIEKRQSVAFWCNPISGHATLYWYQQILGQGPKLLIQFQNNGVVDDSQLPKDRFSAERLKGVDSTLKIQPAKLEDSAVYLCASSSRGAGYTFGSGTRLTVV.

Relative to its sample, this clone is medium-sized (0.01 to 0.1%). CDR3 residues: CASSIGTLRAPYEQYF. Written as DNA, the CDR3 is TGTGCCAGTAGTATAGGTACTCTCCGTGCCCCCTACGAGCAGTACTTC. The V and J genes are TRBV19 and TRBJ2-7; no reliable D call. From germline, CDR1 is LNHDA and CDR2 SQIVND (reference sequence). The germline V and J ends were trimmed by 1 base and 2 bases, with 15 bases remaining between them. The CDR3 contains 16 residues.

Here the CDR3 DNA reads TGCAGCGTCGGAGGGGGACAGGGATTAACCTACGAGCAGTACTTC. This gives the protein CSVGGGQGLTYEQYF. The V and J genes are TRBV29-1 and TRBJ2-7, with 9 nucleotides matching TRBD1. Trimming at V came to 6 bases and at J to 2 bases, leaving 11 bases not matched to a gene. The CDR3 length is 15 residues. Germline values: CDR1 SQVTM, CDR2 ANQGSEA.

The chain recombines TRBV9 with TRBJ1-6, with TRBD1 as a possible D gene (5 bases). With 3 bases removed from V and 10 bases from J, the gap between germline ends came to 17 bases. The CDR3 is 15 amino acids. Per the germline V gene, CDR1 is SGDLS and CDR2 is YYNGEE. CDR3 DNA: TGTGCCAGCAGCGCAGACGGGGGGTTCGGATCACCCCTCCACTTT. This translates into CASSADGGFGSPLHF.

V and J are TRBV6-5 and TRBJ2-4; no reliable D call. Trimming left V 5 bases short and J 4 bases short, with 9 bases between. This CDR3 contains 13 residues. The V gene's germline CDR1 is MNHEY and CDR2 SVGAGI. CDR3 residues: CASSVSLKNIQYF. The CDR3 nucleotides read TGTGCCAGCAGTGTCTCCTTGAAAAACATTCAGTACTTC.